This is a list of T cell receptor beta chains from one sample in a study of cytomegalovirus exposure and HLA in healthy donors. The method was immunoSEQ multiplex PCR; TCRdb's version includes in-frame clones alone and lacks a portion of them. The data contain some 120,000 clones, about 74% of them singletons. The sequencing sample was made of PBMCs. The source is a female donor in good health and CMV-seronegative. Each CDR3 is given with its conserved first and last residue. The D gene is left open where the match is weak. The size field is filled for only some rows; it gives once, few, many or a size class.

v_gene: TRBV6-1; j_gene: TRBJ2-2; d_gene: .; abundance: .; CDR3aa: CASAYSNTGELFF; CDR3nt: TGTGCCAGCGCCTACAGTAACACCGGGGAGCTGTTTTTT
v_gene: TRBV5-8; j_gene: TRBJ1-1; d_gene: .; abundance: few; CDR3aa: CASSLGGMNTEAFF; CDR3nt: TGTGCCAGCAGCTTGGGGGGCATGAACACTGAAGCTTTCTTT
v_gene: TRBV9; j_gene: TRBJ1-3; d_gene: TRBD1; abundance: .; CDR3aa: CASSVGPGRRQGDTIYF; CDR3nt: TGTGCCAGCAGCGTGGGTCCCGGGCGGCGACAGGGTGACACCATATATTTT
v_gene: TRBV12-5; j_gene: TRBJ2-7; d_gene: .; abundance: .; CDR3aa: CASGLGGEPYEQYF; CDR3nt: TGTGCTAGTGGTTTGGGCGGGGAGCCCTACGAGCAGTACTTC
v_gene: TRBV19; j_gene: TRBJ1-3; d_gene: .; abundance: few; CDR3aa: CASEGSSGNTIYF; CDR3nt: TGTGCCAGCGAGGGCAGTTCTGGAAACACCATATATTTT
v_gene: TRBV9; j_gene: TRBJ2-2; d_gene: TRBD2; abundance: .; CDR3aa: CASSVWEGPGELFF; CDR3nt: TGTGCCAGCAGCGTTTGGGAGGGCCCCGGGGAGCTGTTTTTT
v_gene: TRBV19; j_gene: TRBJ1-6; d_gene: TRBD1; abundance: .; CDR3aa: CASSIDQDRGLTPLHF; CDR3nt: TGTGCCAGTAGTATAGATCAGGACAGGGGGCTTACACCCCTCCACTTT
v_gene: TRBV19; j_gene: TRBJ2-7; d_gene: .; abundance: .; CDR3aa: CASSLSQNSEQYF; CDR3nt: TGTGCCAGTAGTCTCTCTCAAAATAGCGAGCAGTACTTC
v_gene: TRBV7-9; j_gene: TRBJ1-2; d_gene: .; abundance: .; CDR3aa: CASVIETNYGYTF; CDR3nt: TGTGCCAGCGTAATAGAAACTAACTATGGCTACACCTTC
v_gene: TRBV5-1; j_gene: TRBJ2-7; d_gene: .; abundance: .; CDR3aa: CASSSGGYYEQYF; CDR3nt: TGCGCCAGCAGCTCGGGGGGCTATTACGAGCAGTACTTC
v_gene: TRBV5-4; j_gene: TRBJ2-7; d_gene: .; abundance: .; CDR3aa: CASSFARGSYEQYF; CDR3nt: TGTGCCAGCAGCTTCGCCAGGGGTTCCTACGAGCAGTACTTC
v_gene: TRBV15; j_gene: TRBJ1-6; d_gene: .; abundance: .; CDR3aa: CATSPETYNSPLHF; CDR3nt: TGTGCCACCAGTCCCGAGACTTATAATTCACCCCTCCACTTT
v_gene: TRBV5-6; j_gene: TRBJ2-3; d_gene: .; abundance: .; CDR3aa: CASSRVPGISTDTQYF; CDR3nt: TGTGCCAGCAGCCGTGTTCCAGGGATTAGCACAGATACGCAGTATTTT
v_gene: TRBV2; j_gene: TRBJ1-1; d_gene: .; abundance: few; CDR3aa: CASERENTEAFF; CDR3nt: TGTGCCAGCGAGAGGGAGAACACTGAAGCTTTCTTT
v_gene: TRBV18; j_gene: TRBJ1-6; d_gene: TRBD1; abundance: .; CDR3aa: CASSPRTGTGFVSYNSPLHF; CDR3nt: TGTGCCAGCTCACCTAGGACCGGGACAGGGTTCGTCTCCTATAATTCACCCCTCCACTTT
v_gene: TRBV2; j_gene: TRBJ1-1; d_gene: TRBD1; abundance: .; CDR3aa: CASRALQGAGTEAFF; CDR3nt: TGTGCCAGCAGGGCCCTACAGGGGGCTGGCACTGAAGCTTTCTTT
v_gene: TRBV28; j_gene: TRBJ1-4; d_gene: .; abundance: .; CDR3aa: CASSLGDRRGGNEKLFF; CDR3nt: TGTGCCAGCAGTTTAGGAGACAGACGAGGGGGTAATGAAAAACTGTTTTTT
v_gene: TRBV6-6; j_gene: TRBJ2-1; d_gene: TRBD1; abundance: few; CDR3aa: CASRAGTGGNEQFF; CDR3nt: TGTGCCAGCAGAGCCGGGACAGGGGGGAATGAGCAGTTCTTC
v_gene: TRBV5-1; j_gene: TRBJ2-1; d_gene: .; abundance: .; CDR3aa: CASSLPIFSNNPQDNEQFF; CDR3nt: TGCGCCAGCAGCTTGCCGATTTTCTCAAACAACCCCCAAGACAATGAGCAGTTCTTC
v_gene: TRBV5-8; j_gene: TRBJ2-5; d_gene: TRBD1; abundance: .; CDR3aa: CASSYLGQGQETQYF; CDR3nt: TGTGCCAGCAGCTACCTAGGACAGGGGCAAGAGACCCAGTACTTC
v_gene: TRBV6-5; j_gene: TRBJ2-7; d_gene: .; abundance: .; CDR3aa: CASRRTEPPYEQYF; CDR3nt: TGTGCCAGCAGAAGGACAGAACCTCCCTACGAGCAGTACTTC
v_gene: TRBV23-1; j_gene: TRBJ1-2; d_gene: TRBD1; abundance: .; CDR3aa: CASSQSTPGQGAYGYTF; CDR3nt: TGCGCCAGCAGTCAATCCACCCCGGGACAGGGGGCGTACGGCTACACCTTC
v_gene: TRBV4-3; j_gene: TRBJ1-2; d_gene: TRBD1; abundance: .; CDR3aa: CASSKTKGTVRGYTF; CDR3nt: TGCGCCAGCAGCAAGACCAAAGGGACAGTACGGGGCTACACCTTC
v_gene: TRBV30; j_gene: TRBJ2-7; d_gene: .; abundance: .; CDR3aa: CAWSVLREQYF; CDR3nt: TGTGCCTGGAGTGTACTAAGAGAGCAGTACTTC
v_gene: TRBV5-1; j_gene: TRBJ2-5; d_gene: .; abundance: .; CDR3aa: CASSGLEQETQYF; CDR3nt: TGCGCCAGCAGCGGCCTAGAGCAAGAGACCCAGTACTTC
v_gene: TRBV19; j_gene: TRBJ1-1; d_gene: TRBD1; abundance: .; CDR3aa: CATQDRGYGNTEAFF; CDR3nt: TGTGCCACCCAGGACAGGGGGTACGGGAACACTGAAGCTTTCTTT
v_gene: TRBV5-8; j_gene: TRBJ2-5; d_gene: TRBD2; abundance: .; CDR3aa: CASSLGLAGAEVETQYF; CDR3nt: TGTGCCAGCAGCTTGGGGCTAGCGGGGGCCGAGGTAGAGACCCAGTACTTC